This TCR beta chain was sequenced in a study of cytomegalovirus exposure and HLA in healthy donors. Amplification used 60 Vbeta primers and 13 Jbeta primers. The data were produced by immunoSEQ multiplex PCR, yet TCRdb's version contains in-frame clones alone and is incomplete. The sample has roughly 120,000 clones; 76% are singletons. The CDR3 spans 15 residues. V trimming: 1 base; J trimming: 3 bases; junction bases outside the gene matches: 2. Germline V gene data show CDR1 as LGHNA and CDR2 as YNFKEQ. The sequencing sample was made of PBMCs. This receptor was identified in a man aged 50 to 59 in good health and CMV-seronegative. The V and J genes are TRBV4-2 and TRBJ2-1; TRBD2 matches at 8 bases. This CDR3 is CASSQASGGYNEQFF. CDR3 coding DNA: TGTGCCAGCAGCCAAGCGAGCGGGGGCTACAATGAGCAGTTCTTC.